The 30 T cell receptor beta chains listed next were all sequenced from one sample in a study of a mutant IDH1 vaccine in newly diagnosed glioma. These receptors' targets are unknown. Sequenced by immunoSEQ multiplex PCR; TCRdb stores in-frame clones only, minus some. The data hold 50,000 to 55,000 clones, with almost 65% observed a single time. As for time point: week 47, end of study. A 20-mer mutant IDH1 peptide at 300 ug was injected subcutaneously with topical imiquimod. Sequencing used peripheral blood mononuclear cells (PBMCs), obtained from a glioma patient whose treatment included an IDH1 peptide vaccine. Receptors were obtained from a man aged 35 to 55 with glioma. Some clones in this sample may be carry-over from other donors' samples.

The gene calls are TRBV6-6 and TRBJ1-6; D gene ambiguous. V gave up 5 bases and J gave up 0 bases, with 11 bases separating them. The CDR3 totals 16 residues. The germline gives CDR1 MNHNY, CDR2 SVGAGI (reference sequence). CDR3 sequence: CASSATESSYNSPLHF. The CDR3 region has the DNA TGTGCCAGCAGTGCGACGGAAAGCTCCTATAATTCACCCCTCCACTTT.

V and J are TRBV5-1 and TRBJ1-2; a possible D gene is TRBD1 (5 bases). This CDR3 has 15 amino acids. CDR1 is SGHRS and CDR2 is YFSETQ in the germline V gene. V lost 4 bases to trimming and J lost 8 bases, with 21 bases between them. The CDR3: CASSPSRTGGKGYTF. CDR3 DNA sequence: TGCGCCAGCAGCCCTAGTCGTACAGGCGGGAAGGGCTACACCTTC.

The chain uses TRBV9 and TRBJ2-5, with D hard to call. The V and J ends lost 3 bases and 4 bases respectively, with 13 bases between them. This CDR3 has 14 residues. Per the germline V gene, CDR1 is SGDLS and CDR2 is YYNGEE. This CDR3 is CASSATGSTETQYF. CDR3 coding DNA: TGTGCCAGCAGCGCTACCGGGTCAACAGAGACCCAGTACTTC. The whole variable domain, filled in from reference TRBV9 and TRBJ2-5, reads DSGVTQTPKHLITATGQRVTLRCSPRSGDLSVYWYQQSLDQGLQFLIQYYNGEERAKGNILERFSAQQFPDLHSELNLSSLELGDSALYFCASSATGSTETQYFGPGTRLLVL.

With respect to this clone: Other DNA variants within this sample encode the same CDR3. The chain combines TRBV7-2 with TRBJ2-5, with TRBD2 matching 9 bases. Germline assignment: CDR1 SGHTA and CDR2 FQGNSA. The CDR3 spans 14 residues. V gave up 2 bases and J gave up 2 bases; unmatched junction bases: 0. The CDR3 nucleotides are TGTGCCAGCAGCTTAACTAGCGGGCAAGAGACCCAGTACTTC. It encodes CASSLTSGQETQYF. The full variable domain, completed using reference TRBV7-2 and TRBJ2-5, is GAGVSQSPSNKVTEKGKDVELRCDPISGHTALYWYRQSLGQGLEFLIYFQGNSAPDKSGLPSDRFSAERTGGSVSTLTIQRTQQEDSAVYLCASSLTSGQETQYFGPGTRLLVL.

This sequence joins TRBV18 and TRBJ1-1, with 7 bases fitting TRBD1. The CDR3 contains 13 residues. The V segment lost 0 bases and the J segment 7 bases; nucleotides outside the gene matches: 2. Germline V lookup: CDR1 KGHSH, CDR2 LQKENI. The CDR3 nucleotides read TGTGCCAGCTCACCACCGGGACAGATTGAAGCTTTCTTT. Translated: CASSPPGQIEAFF.

The V gene is TRBV2, the J gene TRBJ2-3; TRBD1 matches at 9 bases. The CDR3 totals 14 residues. The ends lost 5 bases at V and 3 bases at J; junction bases unmatched: 3. The germline CDR1 and CDR2 sequences are SNHLY and FYNNEI. The CDR3 sequence: CASSPQGATDTQYF. The CDR3 DNA reads TGTGCCAGCAGTCCACAGGGGGCGACAGATACGCAGTATTTT.

The chain links TRBV10-1 to TRBJ2-1; D could derive from TRBD1 or TRBD2 (5 bases each). With 5 bases removed from V and 6 bases from J, the gap between germline ends came to 14 bases. Germline lookup yields CDR1 WNHNN and CDR2 SYGVQD (reference sequence). The CDR3 runs to 14 residues. The CDR3 nucleotides read TGCGCCAGCAGTTCGGGGCTTGGGACCAATGAGCAGTTCTTC. Translating gives CASSSGLGTNEQFF.

This chain links TRBV29-1 with TRBJ1-4, with 7 bases fitting TRBD1. The CDR3 spans 12 residues. The germline V gene has CDR1 SQVTM and CDR2 ANQGSEA. Trimming took 5 bases from V and 5 from J; bases not matched to a gene: 2. In DNA, the CDR3 is TGCAGCGTTTCAGGGGGGAATGAAAAACTGTTTTTT. Amino acids: CSVSGGNEKLFF.

This chain connects TRBV25-1 to TRBJ2-5; a possible D gene is TRBD2 (6 bases). The CDR3 runs 14 residues. The V gene's germline CDR1 is MGHDK and CDR2 SYGVNS. Deletions cut 3 bases from V and 6 bases from J, with 14 bases between. For the CDR3, the DNA is TGTGCCAGCAGTGAGGCCCGGAGGGTACAGACCCAGTACTTC. This codes for CASSEARRVQTQYF.

The CDR3 DNA follows: TGTGCCAGCAGTTCACCGGGACAGGGTACGGAGCAGTACTTC. Translating gives CASSSPGQGTEQYF. The chain recombines TRBV7-9 with TRBJ2-7; 9 bases are shared with TRBD1. Germline trimming cut 6 bases from V and 7 bases from J; bases unmatched to any gene: 10. CDR1 and CDR2 from the germline V gene are SEHNR and FQNEAQ (reference sequence). The CDR3 is 14 residues long.

CDR3 protein: CASGPPGATGGYTF. DNA for the CDR3: TGTGCCAGCGGACCTCCAGGGGCGACTGGGGGCTACACCTTC. The chain uses TRBV5-4 and TRBJ1-2; TRBD1 is a possible D gene (6 bases). Germline V gene lookup returns CDR1 SGHNT and CDR2 YYREEE (reference sequence). This CDR3 is 14 amino acids long. With 7 bases removed from V and 8 bases from J, the gap between germline ends came to 21 bases. Full variable domain (rest looked up from reference TRBV5-4 and TRBJ1-2): ETGVTQSPTHLIKTRGQQVTLRCSSQSGHNTVSWYQQALGQGPQFIFQYYREEENGRGNFPPRFSGLQFPNYSSELNVNALELDDSALYLCASGPPGATGGYTFGSGTRLTVV.

The V gene is TRBV7-9, the J gene TRBJ2-6; TRBD1 or TRBD2 may be the D gene (5 bases each). Germline V CDR1 and CDR2: SEHNR, FQNEAQ (reference sequence). Trimming removed 2 bases from V and 0 bases from J, with 11 bases in between. The CDR3 totals 17 residues. The chain's CDR3 is CASSLKWGTSGANVLTF. For the CDR3, the DNA is TGTGCCAGCAGCTTAAAGTGGGGGACCTCTGGGGCCAACGTCCTGACTTTC.

This clone came up a few times. This rearrangement joins TRBV10-3 to TRBJ1-5, with a tentative D call TRBD1 (6 bases). The germline gives CDR1 ENHRY, CDR2 SYGVKD. Between the trimmed V and J ends, which lost 2 bases and 5 bases, there was a span of 13 bases. The CDR3 extends over 15 amino acids. The CDR3, as DNA: TGTGCCATCAGTGAGACAGGGCAGCTTCATCAGCCCCAGCATTTT. It yields the protein CAISETGQLHQPQHF.

The gene calls are TRBV6-5 and TRBJ1-1; maybe TRBD1 (5 bases). Looked up from germline, CDR1 is MNHEY and CDR2 is SVGAGI. The V end was cut by 8 bases, the J end by 5 bases, with 15 bases between. The CDR3 is 13 amino acids. The CDR3 here is CASLSGGRTEAFF. In nucleotides, the CDR3 is TGTGCCAGCTTATCTGGGGGGAGGACTGAAGCTTTCTTT.

This clone was seen only a few times. This rearrangement joins TRBV5-8 to TRBJ1-5; TRBD1 is a possible D gene (6 bases). Germline V gives CDR1 SGHTS, CDR2 YDEGEE. The length of the CDR3 is 16 residues. V dropped 4 bases and J dropped 3 bases, with 17 bases sitting between them. CDR3 in amino acids: CASSRSSGADNQPQHF. The CDR3 DNA reads TGTGCCAGCAGCCGTTCATCAGGGGCCGACAATCAGCCCCAGCATTTT.

The chain combines TRBV11-2 with TRBJ2-3; 12 bases fit TRBD2. The ends lost 4 bases at V and 7 bases at J; junction bases unmatched: 6. This CDR3 is 15 amino acids long. The germline V gene encodes CDR1 SGHAT and CDR2 FQNNGV. CDR3 sequence: CASSSSGGASNTQYF. Written as DNA, the CDR3 is TGTGCCAGCAGCTCTAGCGGGGGGGCCTCAAATACGCAGTATTTT.

As DNA, the CDR3 is TGTGCCAGCAGTTTCTCCGGGACATATGAGCAGTACTTC. Translating it yields CASSFSGTYEQYF. The chain uses TRBV6-5 and TRBJ2-7; possibly TRBD1 for D (6 bases). Per germline, CDR1 MNHEY and CDR2 SVGAGI. Between the trimmed V and J ends, which lost 4 bases and 7 bases, there was a span of 14 bases. The CDR3 is 13 residues long.

This sequence joins TRBV6-4 and TRBJ2-3; D gene unclear. Trimming removed 9 bases from V and 0 bases from J, with 4 bases in between. Per germline, CDR1 MRHNA and CDR2 SNTAGT. This CDR3 contains 11 residues. The CDR3: CARQSTDTQYF. The CDR3 DNA reads TGTGCCAGACAAAGCACAGATACGCAGTATTTT.

The chain joins TRBV29-1 to TRBJ2-6, with unresolved D. The CDR3 covers 13 residues. The germline gives CDR1 SQVTM, CDR2 ANQGSEA. Deletions cut 4 bases from V and 2 bases from J, with 6 bases between. The CDR3 sequence is CSVAATGANVLTF. Written as DNA, the CDR3 is TGCAGCGTTGCGGCTACTGGGGCCAACGTCCTGACTTTC.

This clone was recorded only once. This chain connects TRBV6-5 to TRBJ1-5; 11 nucleotides line up with TRBD1. The CDR3 sequence is 15 residues long. CDR1 and CDR2 from the germline V gene are MNHEY and SVGAGI. The V gene end was trimmed by 2 bases and the J gene end by 3 bases; junction bases not matched to a gene: 0. The CDR3 reads CASSYGQGANQPQHF. CDR3 DNA: TGTGCCAGCAGTTACGGACAGGGGGCCAATCAGCCCCAGCATTTT.

The V gene is TRBV6-1, the J gene TRBJ1-2; 7 bases map to TRBD1. CDR1 is MNHNS and CDR2 is SASEGT in the germline V gene. The CDR3 length is 15 residues. The junction had 8 bases not matched to a gene; V was cut back by 5 bases and J by 2 bases. The CDR3 coding sequence is TGTGCCAGCAGTTCCAAGGGGGCAGGGAACTATGGCTACACCTTC. Protein: CASSSKGAGNYGYTF.

The chain couples TRBV18 to TRBJ1-5; 9 positions match TRBD1. Germline CDR1 reads KGHSH; CDR2 reads LQKENI. CDR3 length: 15 amino acids. With V trimmed by 6 bases and J by 1 base, 4 bases remained unmatched. The CDR3 DNA reads TGTGCCAGCTCTAGGGACAGGGCCAGCAATCAGCCCCAGCATTTT. Translation gives CASSRDRASNQPQHF.

The chain recombines TRBV6-1 with TRBJ1-2; D gene uncertain. Germline V gene lookup returns CDR1 MNHNS and CDR2 SASEGT. The CDR3 sequence is 14 residues long. The V gene lost 0 bases and the J gene lost 5 bases, with 10 bases spanning the gap. The CDR3 nucleotides read TGTGCCAGCAGTGAAGCCCAGGAAATTTATGGCTACACCTTC. Its protein product is CASSEAQEIYGYTF.

This clone has only a few counts. The gene calls are TRBV6-5 and TRBJ2-1; 7 bases agree with TRBD2. CDR1 MNHEY and CDR2 SVGAGI come from the germline V gene. Trimming removed 6 bases from V and 4 bases from J; junction bases left unmatched: 9. There are 15 residues in the CDR3. This chain's CDR3 is CASSPGEGGYNEQFF. CDR3 nucleotide sequence: TGTGCCAGCAGCCCCGGGGAGGGAGGGTACAATGAGCAGTTCTTC.

The rearrangement links TRBV5-4 to TRBJ1-3; TRBD1 is a possible D gene (5 bases). Germline CDR1 is SGHNT and CDR2 is YYREEE (reference sequence). The CDR3 has 17 residues. The ends were cut back, 3 bases at V and 2 bases at J, with 18 bases in the middle. CDR3 protein: CASSWGDRGSTGNTIYF. In nucleotides, the CDR3 is TGTGCCAGCAGCTGGGGCGATAGGGGAAGCACTGGAAACACCATATATTTT.

V and J are TRBV6-5 and TRBJ2-7; the D gene is possibly TRBD1 (5 bases). Germline V lookup: CDR1 MNHEY, CDR2 SVGAGI. V was pared by 5 bases and J by 7 bases, with 15 bases between. The CDR3 runs to 13 residues. The CDR3 nucleotides read TGTGCCAGCAGTCCCTGGACCGACAGAGAGCAGTACTTC. As protein: CASSPWTDREQYF.

Notes on this clone: Other DNA sequences in this sample translate to the same CDR3. The gene calls are TRBV5-6 and TRBJ2-1, with TRBD2 matching over 9 bases. Germline-derived CDR1 and CDR2 are SGHDT and YYEEEE. Unmatched junction bases numbered 1, after V lost 2 bases and J lost 10 bases. The CDR3 sequence is 12 residues long. CDR3 in amino acids: CASSLGLAEQFF. The DNA of the CDR3 is TGTGCCAGCAGCTTAGGACTAGCGGAGCAGTTCTTC.

This clone was seen a single time. The V gene is TRBV18, the J gene TRBJ2-5; D possibly corresponds to TRBD2 (6 bases). Per the germline V gene, CDR1 is KGHSH and CDR2 is LQKENI. The CDR3 runs 12 residues. Trimming left V 5 bases short and J 3 bases short, with 7 bases between. CDR3 amino acids: CASSGTEETQYF. The CDR3, as DNA: TGTGCCAGCTCAGGGACTGAAGAGACCCAGTACTTC.

The CDR3 region is CASSPRPLGGSRGYEQYF. The CDR3 nucleotides are TGTGCCAGCAGCCCGAGACCCTTGGGGGGAAGTAGGGGCTACGAGCAGTACTTC. The V call is TRBV7-6, the J call TRBJ2-7; perhaps TRBD2 as D (6 bases). CDR3 length: 18 amino acids. CDR1 and CDR2 from the germline V gene are SGHVS and FNYEAQ. Deletions cut 5 bases from V and 3 bases from J, with 26 bases between.

The V call is TRBV5-6, the J call TRBJ2-5; the match to TRBD2 covers 9 bases. V lost 2 bases, J lost 1 base, and 6 bases stayed unmatched. Germline loops: CDR1 SGHDT, CDR2 YYEEEE. CDR3 length equals 16 residues. CDR3 in amino acids: CASSFLRRGGQETQYF. Written as DNA, the CDR3 is TGTGCCAGCAGCTTCCTGCGGCGGGGGGGCCAAGAGACCCAGTACTTC.